A single sample gave rise to the 9 T cell receptor beta chains below, sequenced in a study of human T cells and chemical hapten exposure. TCRdb redid the calling of the RACE reads with MiXCR, one entry per CDR3 protein. The sample consists of about 300,000 distinct CDR3 sequences, 4.5% to 7% of them appearing once. Described time point: pre-sensitization, week 0. As for treatment: therapeutic diphenylcyclopropenone sensitization with weekly scalp DPC. The starting material was whole blood, obtained in connection with sensitization to the hapten diphenylcyclopropenone (DPC). The source of these receptors is a woman aged 18-29 years with alopecia areata. Some clones in this sample may be carry-over from other donors' samples.

The V gene is TRBV3-1, the J gene TRBJ2-7; a weak D match, TRBD2 (5 bases). Deletions cut 4 bases from V and 4 bases from J, with 14 bases between. CDR3 size: 14 residues. CDR1 is LGHDT and CDR2 is YNNKEL in the germline V gene (reference sequence). CDR3 protein: CASSPRGLNYEQYF. Written as DNA, the CDR3 is TGTGCCAGCAGCCCCCGAGGACTGAATTACGAGCAGTACTTC.

This clonotype has a count of ten or more. The chain links TRBV20-1 to TRBJ1-2; 7 positions match TRBD1. The V and J ends lost 4 bases and 4 bases, in that order; junction bases with no gene match: 3. This CDR3 is 12 amino acids long. Germline CDR1 and CDR2: DFQATT and SNEGSKA (reference sequence). DNA of the CDR3: TGCAGTGCTACCAGGGGGAGCTATGGCTACACCTTC. Residues: CSATRGSYGYTF.

Only a few counts were recorded for this clonotype. An end of the junction does not agree with germline; a read error may underlie this. The chain recombines TRBV2 with TRBJ2-1; D unclear. The CDR3 loop spans 12 amino acids. Germline V gene lookup returns CDR1 SNHLY and CDR2 FYNNEI. The DNA of the CDR3 is TGTGCCAGCAGTCAATCCAGACCATCCCATCTCTTC. It is translated as CASSQSRPSHLF.

This clonotype was recorded many times. This chain connects TRBV6-5 to TRBJ2-7; 8 bases align to TRBD2. The germline V gene has CDR1 MNHEY and CDR2 SVGAGI. There are 15 residues in the CDR3. The V gene end was trimmed by 3 bases and the J gene end by 2 bases; junction bases not matched to a gene: 6. CDR3 bases: TGTGCCAGCAGTTATCTCGGGGGGGAGACCTACGAGCAGTACTTC. Amino acid sequence: CASSYLGGETYEQYF.

This clonotype was observed many times. This chain joins TRBV7-2 and TRBJ1-2; TRBD1 matches 7 bases. The CDR3 loop spans 14 amino acids. After removal of 0 bases from V and 4 bases from J, the junction contained 2 bases not matched to a gene. Germline V gives CDR1 SGHTA, CDR2 FQGNSA. The CDR3 DNA follows: TGTGCCAGCAGCTTAGCAGGACAGGCCTATGGCTACACCTTC. Amino acids: CASSLAGQAYGYTF. The complete variable domain, with remaining parts taken from reference TRBV7-2 and TRBJ1-2, reads GAGVSQSPSNKVTEKGKDVELRCDPISGHTALYWYRQSLGQGLEFLIYFQGNSAPDKSGLPSDRFSAERTGGSVSTLTIQRTQQEDSAVYLCASSLAGQAYGYTFGSGTRLTVV.

The chain carries TRBV12-5 and TRBJ2-7; D is possibly TRBD1 (6 bases). Trimming stripped 5 bases from V and 0 bases from J, with 17 bases between. Germline CDR1 LGHNT, CDR2 FRNRAP. The CDR3 loop spans 16 amino acids. The CDR3: CASGDTGISYSYEQYF. The DNA for the CDR3 is TGTGCTAGTGGTGATACAGGGATTAGTTACTCCTACGAGCAGTACTTC.

The gene calls are TRBV6-5 and TRBJ2-7; D may be TRBD2 (6 bases). The CDR3 covers 15 residues. Germline-derived CDR1 and CDR2 are MNHEY and SVGAGI. V was shortened by 6 bases and J by 0 bases, with 15 bases between the two germline ends. As DNA, the CDR3 is TGTGCCAGCAGCGCCGTTTCCGGGAGCTCCTACGAGCAGTACTTC. Amino acid sequence: CASSAVSGSSYEQYF.

This clonotype was seen a handful of times. The V and J genes are TRBV3-1 and TRBJ2-5, with 12 bases aligning to TRBD2. This CDR3 contains 17 residues. CDR1 and CDR2 from the germline V gene are LGHDT and YNNKEL (reference sequence). With V trimmed by 0 bases and J by 5 bases, 7 bases remained unmatched. CDR3 in amino acids: CASSQDPLAGGLETQYF. Here the CDR3 DNA reads TGTGCCAGCAGCCAAGATCCCCTAGCGGGGGGGTTGGAGACCCAGTACTTC.

In this sample, this clonotype turned up a few times. The rearrangement uses TRBV29-1 and TRBJ2-6, with 11 bases aligning to TRBD1. Germline V gene lookup returns CDR1 SQVTM and CDR2 ANQGSEA. The CDR3 contains 17 residues. Unmatched junction bases numbered 9, after V lost 6 bases and J lost 2 bases. Here the CDR3 DNA reads TGCAGCGTCCTCCCCGGACAGGGGGCGGCTGGGGCCAACGTCCTGACTTTC. Its translation is CSVLPGQGAAGANVLTF.